The 21 T cell receptor beta chains reported below all come from one sample, sequenced in a study of radiation and T cells in renal cell carcinoma. The time point denotes: baseline pretreatment blood. Treatment indicated: 15 Gy SBRT to primary tumor, nephrectomy 4 weeks later. Clones were read by immunoSEQ multiplex PCR, and TCRdb kept only the in-frame ones, dropping some. The table includes approximately 150,000 clones, around 89% detected once. This specimen was blood, taken from a patient whose treatment included radiotherapy and nephrectomy. The receptors originated from a woman between 65 and 79 years old with renal cell carcinoma.

This chain connects TRBV28 to TRBJ1-2; maybe TRBD1 (5 bases). Deletions cut 5 bases from V and 8 bases from J, with 18 bases between. CDR3 length: 14 amino acids. Looked up from germline, CDR1 is MDHEN and CDR2 is SYDVKM. This CDR3 reads CASSPVGGGEGYTF. The CDR3 DNA sequence: TGTGCCAGCAGTCCCGTGGGGGGAGGGGAGGGCTACACCTTC.

This chain links TRBV11-2 with TRBJ2-7; D may be TRBD1 (7 bases). With 1 base removed from V and 2 bases from J, the gap between germline ends came to 12 bases. This CDR3 is 15 amino acids long. Germline CDR1 SGHAT, CDR2 FQNNGV. This chain's CDR3 is CASSLGRGLPYEQYF. The CDR3 DNA follows: TGTGCCAGCAGCTTAGGGAGGGGGCTGCCCTACGAGCAGTACTTC.

The chain carries TRBV2 and TRBJ1-4; D uncertain. The CDR3 extends over 12 amino acids. Trimming removed 5 bases from V and 11 bases from J, with 12 bases in between. CDR1 and CDR2 from the germline V gene are SNHLY and FYNNEI. CDR3: CASSRMAGKLFF. DNA of the CDR3: TGTGCCAGCAGTCGAATGGCAGGCAAACTGTTTTTT. Based on the CDR3 plus reference TRBV2 and TRBJ1-4, the full variable domain is EPEVTQTPSHQVTQMGQEVILRCVPISNHLYFYWYRQILGQKVEFLVSFYNNEISEKSEIFDDQFSVERPDGSNFTLKIRSTKLEDSAMYFCASSRMAGKLFFGSGTQLSVL.

This chain connects TRBV7-8 to TRBJ2-5, with 8 positions matching TRBD1. This CDR3 is built from 16 residues. Germline CDR1 is SGHVS and CDR2 is FQNEAQ. J gave up 0 bases and V 5 bases, and 8 bases lay outside the gene matches. The CDR3 protein is CASSVDRDRNQETQYF. The CDR3, as DNA: TGTGCCAGCAGCGTTGATCGGGACAGGAACCAAGAGACCCAGTACTTC.

The V call is TRBV6-1, the J call TRBJ1-3, with D possibly being TRBD1 (6 bases). V was trimmed by 1 base and J by 9 bases, leaving 13 bases between them. The CDR3 has 14 residues. The germline CDR1 and CDR2 sequences are MNHNS and SASEGT. As DNA, the CDR3 is TGTGCCAGCAGTGAAGGGGGAGGGGGGAGCACCATATATTTT. Protein sequence: CASSEGGGGSTIYF.

The chain recombines TRBV6-1 with TRBJ1-5; TRBD1 matches 12 bases. Germline V gives CDR1 MNHNS, CDR2 SASEGT. This CDR3 has 15 amino acids. V lost 7 bases to trimming and J lost 7 bases; unmatched junction nucleotides: 8. The CDR3 region has the DNA TGTGCCAGCACCCGGGACAGGGGGCTCGACCAGCCCCAGCATTTT. This codes for CASTRDRGLDQPQHF.

This chain uses TRBV5-1 with TRBJ2-5, with 10 bases lining up with TRBD2. The V gene's germline CDR1 is SGHRS and CDR2 YFSETQ. Trimming took 2 bases from V and 2 from J; bases not matched to a gene: 6. The CDR3 contains 16 residues. The CDR3 DNA reads TGCGCCAGCAGCTTCGGTAGCGGGGGGATTCAAGAGACCCAGTACTTC. Translating gives CASSFGSGGIQETQYF.

This rearrangement joins TRBV5-4 to TRBJ2-5; D tentatively reads TRBD1 or TRBD2 (6 bases each). The CDR3 is 13 residues long. Trimming removed 5 bases at V and 5 bases at J, with 13 bases between. Germline loops: CDR1 SGHNT, CDR2 YYREEE (reference sequence). The CDR3 region has the DNA TGTGCCAGCAGAAACGGGGGCCCGGAGACCCAGTACTTC. Its protein is CASRNGGPETQYF.

The rearrangement links TRBV4-2 to TRBJ2-1; perhaps D is TRBD1 or TRBD2 (6 bases each). The CDR3 has 16 amino acids. In germline, CDR1 is LGHNA, CDR2 YNFKEQ. Trimming pared 1 base from V and 0 bases from J, leaving 10 bases between. CDR3 in amino acids: CASSQAGASSYNEQFF. The CDR3 coding sequence is TGTGCCAGCAGCCAAGCGGGGGCCAGCTCCTACAATGAGCAGTTCTTC.

The genes are TRBV29-1 and TRBJ2-3, with TRBD2 identical over 11 bases. Trimming cost V 1 base and J 10 bases; bases outside gene matches: 19. The CDR3 has 18 residues. Germline CDR1 is SQVTM and CDR2 is ANQGSEA. CDR3 coding DNA: TGCAGCGTTGAAGGAAGTAGCGGGGGGGGTTTTAGCCAAGCGGCGCAGTATTTT. It yields the protein CSVEGSSGGGFSQAAQYF.

This chain joins TRBV19 and TRBJ1-1; D ambiguous. V was cut by 7 bases and J by 2 bases, with 17 bases left in between. Germline CDR1 reads LNHDA; CDR2 reads SQIVND (reference sequence). The CDR3 has 15 amino acids. This CDR3 is CASKGALQVNTEAFF. The DNA of the CDR3 is TGTGCCAGTAAGGGCGCCCTCCAGGTTAACACTGAAGCTTTCTTT. The full variable domain, rest sourced from reference TRBV19 and TRBJ1-1, is DGGITQSPKYLFRKEGQNVTLSCEQNLNHDAMYWYRQDPGQGLRLIYYSQIVNDFQKGDIAEGYSVSREKKESFPLTVTSAQKNPTAFYLCASKGALQVNTEAFFGQGTRLTVV.

The chain is built from TRBV5-6 and TRBJ2-7; 9 nucleotides line up with TRBD1. V trimming: 4 bases; J trimming: 2 bases; junction bases outside the gene matches: 4. Germline CDR1 and CDR2: SGHDT and YYEEEE. The CDR3 spans 14 residues. CDR3 sequence: CASSPRQGAYEQYF. The CDR3 coding sequence is TGTGCCAGCAGCCCCCGACAGGGGGCCTACGAGCAGTACTTC.

The chain couples TRBV30 to TRBJ2-1; D gene unclear. The V and J ends lost 2 bases and 2 bases respectively, with 7 bases between them. The CDR3 is 13 amino acids. CDR1 and CDR2 from the germline V gene are GTSNPN and SVGIG (reference sequence). CDR3 amino acids: CAWSYPPYNEQFF. The CDR3 region has the DNA TGTGCCTGGAGTTATCCACCCTACAATGAGCAGTTCTTC.

The chain carries TRBV12-5 and TRBJ2-1; the match to TRBD1 covers 9 bases. The V gene end was trimmed by 5 bases and the J gene end by 10 bases; junction bases not matched to a gene: 12. In germline, CDR1 is LGHNT, CDR2 FRNRAP. This CDR3 comprises 15 residues. CDR3 region: CASGRPGQGGREQFF. The CDR3 DNA is TGTGCTAGTGGTCGTCCGGGACAGGGAGGACGGGAGCAGTTCTTC.

This chain uses TRBV19 with TRBJ2-3; D not certain. CDR1 and CDR2 from the germline V gene are LNHDA and SQIVND (reference sequence). The CDR3 loop spans 13 amino acids. The V end was cut by 6 bases, the J end by 2 bases, with 9 bases between. CDR3 sequence reads: CASRFPSTDTQYF. CDR3 coding DNA: TGTGCCAGTAGGTTCCCCTCCACAGATACGCAGTATTTT.

This chain uses TRBV5-5 with TRBJ1-2; TRBD1 matches at 7 bases. J was trimmed by 5 bases and V by 3 bases; bases with no gene match: 10. There are 15 residues in the CDR3. The germline V gene has CDR1 SGHKS and CDR2 YYEKEE (reference sequence). CDR3 nucleotides: TGTGCCAGCAGCTCGCCCGGACAGGCGATATATGGCTACACCTTC. It yields the protein CASSSPGQAIYGYTF.

This clone was seen only once. The rearrangement links TRBV7-2 to TRBJ2-1; TRBD2 matches 12 bases. The germline V gene has CDR1 SGHTA and CDR2 FQGNSA. This CDR3 region has 17 residues. The V segment lost 4 bases and the J segment 3 bases; nucleotides outside the gene matches: 7. CDR3 in amino acids: CASSSRTSGVFYNEQFF. CDR3 DNA: TGTGCCAGCAGCTCACGGACTAGCGGGGTTTTCTACAATGAGCAGTTCTTC.

The rearrangement links TRBV6-6 to TRBJ1-2; D possibly corresponds to TRBD1 (5 bases). CDR1 is MNHNY and CDR2 is SVGAGI in the germline V gene (reference sequence). There are 15 residues in the CDR3. Trimming stripped 0 bases from V and 3 bases from J, with 11 bases between. The CDR3 DNA reads as TGTGCCAGCAGTTACTCCGGGGTGGGGGACTATGGCTACACCTTC. Translated, it gives CASSYSGVGDYGYTF.

A remark on this clone: Other DNA sequences in this specimen translate into the identical CDR3. This rearrangement joins TRBV9 to TRBJ2-1; D gene unclear. The CDR3 consists of 15 residues. The V and J ends lost 2 bases and 1 base respectively, with 10 bases between them. The V gene's germline CDR1 is SGDLS and CDR2 YYNGEE. The CDR3 DNA follows: TGTGCCAGCAGCGTGGATGTGGGTTCCTACAATGAGCAGTTCTTC. Protein: CASSVDVGSYNEQFF.

This clone came up once. The final CDR3 position lacks the conserved phenylalanine or tryptophan, pointing to a likely read error. The chain links TRBV19 to TRBJ1-2, with 9 positions matching TRBD1. After removal of 5 bases from V and 0 bases from J, the junction contained 4 bases not matched to a gene. CDR1 is LNHDA, CDR2 SQIVND, per germline (reference sequence). CDR3 length: 15 amino acids. CDR3 region: CASSPRDRANYGYTL. The CDR3 region has the DNA TGTGCCAGTAGTCCGCGGGACAGGGCTAACTATGGCTACACCCTC.

The chain uses TRBV7-8 and TRBJ2-4, with D unclear. The length of the CDR3 is 16 residues. Deletions cut 3 bases from V and 0 bases from J, with 12 bases between. The germline CDR1 and CDR2 sequences are SGHVS and FQNEAQ. Here the CDR3 DNA reads TGTGCCAGCAGCTTCGACGACGGTCGAGCCAAAAACATTCAGTACTTC. This translates into CASSFDDGRAKNIQYF.